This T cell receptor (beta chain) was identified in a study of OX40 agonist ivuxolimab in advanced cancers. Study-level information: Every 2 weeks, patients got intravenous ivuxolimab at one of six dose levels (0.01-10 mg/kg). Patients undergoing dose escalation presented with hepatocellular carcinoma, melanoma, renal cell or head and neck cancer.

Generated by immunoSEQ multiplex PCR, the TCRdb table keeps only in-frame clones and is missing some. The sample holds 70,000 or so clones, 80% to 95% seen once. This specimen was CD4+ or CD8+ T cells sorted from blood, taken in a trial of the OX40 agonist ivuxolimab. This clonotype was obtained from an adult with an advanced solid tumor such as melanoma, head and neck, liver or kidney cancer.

DNA of the CDR3: TGCAGCGTTGCGGGCAGCTACGAGCAGTACTTC. It specifies CSVAGSYEQYF. V usage is TRBV29-1 and J usage is TRBJ2-7; no reliable D call. This CDR3 contains 11 residues. Germline loops: CDR1 SQVTM, CDR2 ANQGSEA. V dropped 4 bases and J dropped 3 bases, with 7 bases sitting between them.